This TCR beta chain stems from a study of shared clonotypes between healthy human individuals. This clone was observed once. Sequenced by immunoSEQ multiplex PCR; TCRdb stores in-frame clones only, minus some. The table includes approximately 2.5 million clones, over 85% detected once. The V end lost 5 bases, the J end lost 7 bases, and 12 bases lay between the germline ends. In germline, CDR1 is GTSNPN, CDR2 SVGIG (reference sequence). This CDR3 is 12 amino acids long. The TCR was taken from a young man in good health. Sequencing was done on a sample of naive CD4+ T cells sorted from blood. Specified subset: CD45RA+ positively selected. This chain connects TRBV30 to TRBJ1-5, with a weak D call TRBD1 (5 bases). The DNA for the CDR3 is TGTGCCTGGGATCGGTGGGGGCAGCCCCAGCATTTT. Protein: CAWDRWGQPQHF.